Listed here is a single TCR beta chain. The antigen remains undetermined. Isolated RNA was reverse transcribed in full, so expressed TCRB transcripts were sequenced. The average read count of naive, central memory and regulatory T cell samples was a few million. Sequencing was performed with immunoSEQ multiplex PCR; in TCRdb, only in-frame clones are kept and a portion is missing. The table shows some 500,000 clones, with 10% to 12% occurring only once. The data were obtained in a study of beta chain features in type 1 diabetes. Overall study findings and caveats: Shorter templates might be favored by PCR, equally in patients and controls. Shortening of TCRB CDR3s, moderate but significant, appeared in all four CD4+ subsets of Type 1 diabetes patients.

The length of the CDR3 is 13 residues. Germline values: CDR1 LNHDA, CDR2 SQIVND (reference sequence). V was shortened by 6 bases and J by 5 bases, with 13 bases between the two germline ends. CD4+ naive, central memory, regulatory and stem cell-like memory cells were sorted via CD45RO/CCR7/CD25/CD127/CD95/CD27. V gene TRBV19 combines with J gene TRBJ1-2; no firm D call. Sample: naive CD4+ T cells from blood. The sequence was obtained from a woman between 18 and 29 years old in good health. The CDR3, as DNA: TGTGCCAGTAGCCTGTCGGGTGGATATGGCTACACCTTC. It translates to CASSLSGGYGYTF.